This TCR beta chain was sequenced in a study of shared clonotypes between healthy human individuals. The genomic DNA of each subset was split evenly across several immunoSEQ plates. Original processing notes: ImmunoSEQ sequences covered only the junction and lacked quality scores; filtering therefore differed. Using immunoSEQ multiplex PCR, the repertoire was profiled, and TCRdb retains in-frame clones only, with some absent. V, J and clone size reflect that table, while D and trimming were determined from the DNA. The profile covers approximately 350,000 clones, with 96% appearing a single time and less than 0.35% taken by the ten largest. The CDR3 has 14 amino acids. CDR1 and CDR2 (germline): SGHDN, FVKESK. V shed 4 bases, J shed 4 bases, and the junction held 7 bases outside the gene matches. This clone appeared a single time. Healthy adults negative for HIV, lacking recent acute infections or vaccinations, served as donors. CD8 memory pooled CD45RO+ cells and CCR7-negative CD45RA+ TemRA cells.

Material: memory CD8+ T cells sorted from blood. Subset defined: CD45RO+ cells pooled with CCR7-negative TemRA cells. This TCR was sampled from a man in his thirties or forties in good health. The genes are TRBV14 and TRBJ2-7; 7 nucleotides agree with TRBD2. This CDR3 reads CASSLAGVVYEQYF. The DNA of the CDR3 is TGTGCCAGCAGCCTGGCGGGAGTTGTGTACGAGCAGTACTTC.